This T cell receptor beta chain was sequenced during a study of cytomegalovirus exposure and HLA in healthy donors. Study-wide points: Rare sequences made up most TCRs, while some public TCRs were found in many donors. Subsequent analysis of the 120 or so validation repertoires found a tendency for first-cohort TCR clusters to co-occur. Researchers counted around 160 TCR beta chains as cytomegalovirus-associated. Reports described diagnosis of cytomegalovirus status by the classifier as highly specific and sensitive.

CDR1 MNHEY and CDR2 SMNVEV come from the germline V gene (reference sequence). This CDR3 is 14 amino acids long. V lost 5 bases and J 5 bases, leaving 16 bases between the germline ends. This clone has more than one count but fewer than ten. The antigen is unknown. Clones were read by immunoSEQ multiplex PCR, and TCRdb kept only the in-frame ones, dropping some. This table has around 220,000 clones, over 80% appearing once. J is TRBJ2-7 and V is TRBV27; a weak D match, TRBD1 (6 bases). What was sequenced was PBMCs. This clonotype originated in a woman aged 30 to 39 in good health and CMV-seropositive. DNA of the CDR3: TGTGCCAGCAGTCGGGCAGGGGTGGGCCACGAGCAGTACTTC. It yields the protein CASSRAGVGHEQYF.